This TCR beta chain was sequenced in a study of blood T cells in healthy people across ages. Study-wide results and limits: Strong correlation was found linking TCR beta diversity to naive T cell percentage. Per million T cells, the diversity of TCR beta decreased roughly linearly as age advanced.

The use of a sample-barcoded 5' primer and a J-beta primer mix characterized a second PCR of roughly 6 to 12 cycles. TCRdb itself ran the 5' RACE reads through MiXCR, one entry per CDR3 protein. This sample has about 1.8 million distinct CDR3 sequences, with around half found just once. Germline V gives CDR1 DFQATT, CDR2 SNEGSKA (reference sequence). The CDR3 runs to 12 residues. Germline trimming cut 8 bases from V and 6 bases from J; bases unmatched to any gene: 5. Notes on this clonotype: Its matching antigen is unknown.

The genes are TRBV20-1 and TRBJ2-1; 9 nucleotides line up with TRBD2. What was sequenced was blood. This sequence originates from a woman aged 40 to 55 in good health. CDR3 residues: CSTAGGTNEQFF. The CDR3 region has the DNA TGCAGTACGGCGGGGGGGACCAATGAGCAGTTCTTC.